This T cell receptor beta chain came from a study of shared clonotypes between healthy human individuals. The CDR3 contains 13 residues. Germline V CDR1 and CDR2: ENHRY, SYGVKD. Trimming removed 2 bases at V and 5 bases at J, with 4 bases between. On this clone: The same CDR3 arises from other DNA sequences in this sample as well.

At a deep level, the assay was run. Over several immunoSEQ plates, each subset's genomic DNA was distributed in even portions. Assay: immunoSEQ multiplex PCR; the TCRdb copy retains only in-frame clones and omits some. The table lists under 350,000 clones, around 87% of them singletons. Donors, without exception, were Caucasian adults residing in Nashville, Tennessee. This TCR derives from a man younger than 30 in good health. The sequencing input was memory CD8+ T cells sorted from blood. The sample's subset: CD45RO+ cells pooled with CCR7-negative TemRA cells. The rearrangement joins TRBV10-3 to TRBJ1-6; D gene uncertain. This chain's CDR3 is CAISEGNNSPLHF. DNA for the CDR3: TGTGCCATCAGTGAGGGGAATAATTCACCCCTCCACTTT.